This TCR beta chain is drawn from a study of blood T cells in healthy people across ages. Whole-study findings and limits: In older individuals, TCR beta diversity per million T cells was lower, falling roughly linearly with age. Across samples, TCR beta diversity tracked strongly with naive T cell percentage.

With a J-beta primer mix and a sample-barcoded 5' primer, a second PCR ran roughly 6 to 11 cycles. TCRdb reprocessed the 5' RACE reads via MiXCR and lists one record per CDR3 protein. The sample consists of about 730,000 distinct CDR3 sequences, about 42% of them appearing once. Every donor contributed about 10 milliliters of peripheral blood by blood draw. Details on this clonotype: Antigen: not known.

Sequenced input: blood. The TCR was taken from a woman aged 60-70 years in good health.

The CDR3 nucleotides read TGTGCCAGCAGTTACTCTGGGAGCGACCAAGAGACCCAGTACTTC. Protein: CASSYSGSDQETQYF. The rearrangement joins TRBV6-2 or TRBV6-3 to TRBJ2-5, with D perhaps TRBD2 (5 bases). V dropped 0 bases and J dropped 0 bases, with 8 bases sitting between them. CDR3 length: 15 residues. CDR1 is MNHEY and CDR2 is SVGEGT in the germline V gene.